This T cell receptor (beta chain) appears in the sequencing data of a study of T cell responses to AZD1222 COVID-19 vaccine. Study-wide findings and caveats: Clonal diversity may have been underestimated, and the donors were mostly white British, with more females than males.

TCRdb's copy holds only in-frame clones and misses some; the assay was immunoSEQ multiplex PCR. The sample consists of under 150,000 clones, roughly 90% of them appearing once. This clone was counted a few times. Antigen: not known. The TCR comes from an adult in good health. Source: peripheral blood, taken on day 0 of AZD1222 vaccination.

The CDR3 is CASSLARPYEQFF. The CDR3 DNA sequence: TGTGCCAGCAGTTTAGCTAGGCCCTATGAGCAGTTCTTC. The chain recombines TRBV12-3 or TRBV12-4 with TRBJ2-1; the D is unclear. Trimming shortened V by 0 bases and J by 8 bases, and 8 bases separated the two germline ends. The CDR3 covers 13 residues.